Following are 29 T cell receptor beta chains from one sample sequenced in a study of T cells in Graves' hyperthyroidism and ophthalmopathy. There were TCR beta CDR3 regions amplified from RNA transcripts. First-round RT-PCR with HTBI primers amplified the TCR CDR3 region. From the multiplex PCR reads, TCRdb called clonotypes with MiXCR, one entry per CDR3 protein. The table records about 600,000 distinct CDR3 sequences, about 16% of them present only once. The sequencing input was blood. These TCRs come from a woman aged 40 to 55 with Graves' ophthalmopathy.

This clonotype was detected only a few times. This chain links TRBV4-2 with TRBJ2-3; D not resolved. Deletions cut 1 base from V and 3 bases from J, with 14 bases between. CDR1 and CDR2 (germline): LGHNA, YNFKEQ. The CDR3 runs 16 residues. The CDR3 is CASSQGNVWETDTQYF. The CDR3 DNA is TGTGCCAGCAGCCAAGGGAACGTCTGGGAAACAGATACGCAGTATTTT.

CDR3 DNA sequence: TGCAGTGCTCGGGGGCCCCTCTCCTACGAGCAGTACTTC. Translating it yields CSARGPLSYEQYF. This chain links TRBV20-1 with TRBJ2-7; D may correspond to TRBD1 or TRBD2 (6 bases each). Trimming left V 5 bases short and J 0 bases short, with 11 bases between. CDR1 and CDR2 (germline): DFQATT, SNEGSKA (reference sequence). CDR3 length equals 13 residues.

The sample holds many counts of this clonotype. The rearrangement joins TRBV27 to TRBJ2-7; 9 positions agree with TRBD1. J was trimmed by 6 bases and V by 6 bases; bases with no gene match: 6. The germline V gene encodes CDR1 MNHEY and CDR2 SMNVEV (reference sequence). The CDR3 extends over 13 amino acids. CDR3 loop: CASRRTGVSEQYF. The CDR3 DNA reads TGTGCCAGCAGGAGGACAGGGGTGAGCGAGCAGTACTTC.

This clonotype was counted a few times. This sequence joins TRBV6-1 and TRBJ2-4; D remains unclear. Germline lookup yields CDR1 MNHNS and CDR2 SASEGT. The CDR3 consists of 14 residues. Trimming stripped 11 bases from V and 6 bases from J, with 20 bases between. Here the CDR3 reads CAYTGGPPGNIQYF. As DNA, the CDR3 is TGTGCCTACACCGGTGGCCCCCCTGGAAACATTCAGTACTTC.

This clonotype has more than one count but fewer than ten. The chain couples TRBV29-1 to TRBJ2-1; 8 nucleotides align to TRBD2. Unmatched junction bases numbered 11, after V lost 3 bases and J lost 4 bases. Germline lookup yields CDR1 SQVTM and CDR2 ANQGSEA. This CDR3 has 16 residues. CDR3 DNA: TGCAGCGTTGATCGCTTTAGCGGGATGGGTTACAATGAGCAGTTCTTC. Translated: CSVDRFSGMGYNEQFF.

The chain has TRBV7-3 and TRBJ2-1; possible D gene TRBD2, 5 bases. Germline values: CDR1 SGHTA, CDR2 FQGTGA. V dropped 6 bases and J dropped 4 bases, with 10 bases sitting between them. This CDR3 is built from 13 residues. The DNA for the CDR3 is TGTGCCAGCAGTTTAGCGCATTACAATGAGCAGTTCTTC. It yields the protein CASSLAHYNEQFF.

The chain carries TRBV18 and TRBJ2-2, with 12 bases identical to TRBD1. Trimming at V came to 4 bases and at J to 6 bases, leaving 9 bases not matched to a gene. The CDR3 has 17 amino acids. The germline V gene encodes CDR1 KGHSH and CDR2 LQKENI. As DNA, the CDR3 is TGTGCCAGCTCACTTAACACCGGGACAGGGGGCTCCGGGGAGCTGTTTTTT. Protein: CASSLNTGTGGSGELFF.

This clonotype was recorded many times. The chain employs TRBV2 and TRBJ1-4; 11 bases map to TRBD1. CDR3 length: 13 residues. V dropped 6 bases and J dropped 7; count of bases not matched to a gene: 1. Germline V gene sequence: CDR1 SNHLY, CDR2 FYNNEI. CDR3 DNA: TGTGCCAGCAGGGACAGGGGGCTTGAAAAACTGTTTTTT. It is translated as CASRDRGLEKLFF.

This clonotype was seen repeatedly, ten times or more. The CDR3 here is CARSGASTDTQYF. CDR3 nucleotides: TGTGCCAGAAGCGGAGCTAGCACAGATACGCAGTATTTT. The chain employs TRBV2 and TRBJ2-3; D might be TRBD2 (5 bases). Per germline, CDR1 SNHLY and CDR2 FYNNEI. V was shortened by 9 bases and J by 0 bases, with 10 bases between the two germline ends. The CDR3 is 13 residues long.

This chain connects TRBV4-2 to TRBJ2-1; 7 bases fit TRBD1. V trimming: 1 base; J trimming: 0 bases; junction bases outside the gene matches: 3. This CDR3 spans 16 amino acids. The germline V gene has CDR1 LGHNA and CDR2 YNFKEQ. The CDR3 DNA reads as TGTGCCAGCAGCCAAGCCCAGGGGGTCTCCTACAATGAGCAGTTCTTC. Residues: CASSQAQGVSYNEQFF.

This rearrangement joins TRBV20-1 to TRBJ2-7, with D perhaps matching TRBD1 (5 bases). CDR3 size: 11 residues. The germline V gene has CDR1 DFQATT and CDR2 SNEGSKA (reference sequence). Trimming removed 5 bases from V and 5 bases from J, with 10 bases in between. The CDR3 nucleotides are TGCAGTGCTGCTCAGGGAAACGAGCAGTACTTC. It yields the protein CSAAQGNEQYF.

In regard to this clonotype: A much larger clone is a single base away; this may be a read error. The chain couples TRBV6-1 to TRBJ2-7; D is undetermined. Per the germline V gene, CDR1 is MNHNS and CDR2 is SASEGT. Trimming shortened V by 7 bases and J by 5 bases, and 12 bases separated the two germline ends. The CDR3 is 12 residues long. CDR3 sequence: CASMTDGDEQYF. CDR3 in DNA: TGTGCCAGCATGACCGATGGCGACGAGCAGTACTTC.

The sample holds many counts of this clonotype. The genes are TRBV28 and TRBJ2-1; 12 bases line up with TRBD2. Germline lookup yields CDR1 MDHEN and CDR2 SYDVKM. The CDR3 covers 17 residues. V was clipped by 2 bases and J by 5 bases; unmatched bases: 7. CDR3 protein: CASSLTALAGGDNEQFF. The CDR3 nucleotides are TGTGCCAGCAGTTTAACTGCCCTAGCGGGAGGGGACAATGAGCAGTTCTTC.

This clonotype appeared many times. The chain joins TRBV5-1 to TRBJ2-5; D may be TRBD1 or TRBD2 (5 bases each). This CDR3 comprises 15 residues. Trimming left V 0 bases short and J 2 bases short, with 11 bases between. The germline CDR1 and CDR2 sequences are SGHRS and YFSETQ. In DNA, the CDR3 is TGCGCCAGCAGCTTGGGAGGGGCTGGGCAAGAGACCCAGTACTTC. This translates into CASSLGGAGQETQYF.

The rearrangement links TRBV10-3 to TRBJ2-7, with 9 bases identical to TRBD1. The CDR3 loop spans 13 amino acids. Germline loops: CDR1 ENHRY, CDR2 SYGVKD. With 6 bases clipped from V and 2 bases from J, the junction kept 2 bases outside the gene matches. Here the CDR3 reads CAIRRTGAYEQYF. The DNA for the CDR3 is TGTGCCATCAGACGGACAGGGGCCTACGAGCAGTACTTC.

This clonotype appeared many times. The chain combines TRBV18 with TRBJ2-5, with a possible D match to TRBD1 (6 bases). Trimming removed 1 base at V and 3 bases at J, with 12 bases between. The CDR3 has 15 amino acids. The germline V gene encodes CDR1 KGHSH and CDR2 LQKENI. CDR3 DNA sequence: TGTGCCAGCTCACCACAGGGGACATCCGAAGAGACCCAGTACTTC. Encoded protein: CASSPQGTSEETQYF.

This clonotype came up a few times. The chain's CDR3 is CSAEVAGGLQQQYF. The DNA of the CDR3 is TGCAGTGCCGAGGTGGCGGGGGGACTCCAGCAGCAGTACTTC. The rearrangement links TRBV20-1 to TRBJ2-7; 8 bases align to TRBD2. This CDR3 comprises 14 residues. With V trimmed by 6 bases and J by 8 bases, 15 bases remained unmatched. Germline values: CDR1 DFQATT, CDR2 SNEGSKA (reference sequence).

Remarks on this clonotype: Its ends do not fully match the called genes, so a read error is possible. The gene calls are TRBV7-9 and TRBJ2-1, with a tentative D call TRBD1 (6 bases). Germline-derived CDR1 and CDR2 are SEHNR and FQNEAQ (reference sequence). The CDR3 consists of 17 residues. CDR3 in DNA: TGTGCCGGCAGCGTGGAGGCCCGGGACACTCACCTCAATGAGCAGTTCTTC. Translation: CAGSVEARDTHLNEQFF.

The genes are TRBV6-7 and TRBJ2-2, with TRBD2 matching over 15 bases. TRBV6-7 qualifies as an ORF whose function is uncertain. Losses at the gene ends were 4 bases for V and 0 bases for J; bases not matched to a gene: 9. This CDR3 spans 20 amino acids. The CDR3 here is CASSSAWTSGRGTNTGELFF. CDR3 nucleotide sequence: TGTGCCAGCAGTTCCGCCTGGACTAGCGGGAGGGGAACGAACACCGGGGAGCTGTTTTTT.

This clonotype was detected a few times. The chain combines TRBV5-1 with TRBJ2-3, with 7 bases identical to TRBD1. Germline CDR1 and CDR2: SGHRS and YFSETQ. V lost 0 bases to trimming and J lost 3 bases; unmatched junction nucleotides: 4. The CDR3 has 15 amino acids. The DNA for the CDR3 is TGCGCCAGCAGCTTGGAGGGGGCGCGAACAGATACGCAGTATTTT. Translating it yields CASSLEGARTDTQYF.

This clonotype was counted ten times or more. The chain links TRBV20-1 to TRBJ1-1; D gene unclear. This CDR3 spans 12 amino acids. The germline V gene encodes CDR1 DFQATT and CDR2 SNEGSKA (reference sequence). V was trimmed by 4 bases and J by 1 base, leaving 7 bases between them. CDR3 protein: CSAIRPNTEAFF. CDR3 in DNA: TGCAGTGCTATCAGGCCGAACACTGAAGCTTTCTTT.

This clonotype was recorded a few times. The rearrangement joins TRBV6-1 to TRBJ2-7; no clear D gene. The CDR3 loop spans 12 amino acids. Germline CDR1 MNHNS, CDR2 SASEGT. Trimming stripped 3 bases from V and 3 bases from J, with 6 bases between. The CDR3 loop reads CASSDNFYEQYF. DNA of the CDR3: TGTGCCAGCAGTGACAATTTCTACGAGCAGTACTTC.

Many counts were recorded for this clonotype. The CDR3: CASSLAGDSSYNSPLHF. DNA for the CDR3: TGCGCCAGCAGCTTGGCTGGGGACAGCTCCTATAATTCACCCCTCCACTTT. The chain uses TRBV5-1 and TRBJ1-6; 7 positions agree with TRBD1. Germline lookup yields CDR1 SGHRS and CDR2 YFSETQ. Trimming took 0 bases from V and 0 from J; bases not matched to a gene: 3. The CDR3 has 17 amino acids.

CDR3: CSVAGANYGYTF. The CDR3 nucleotides are TGCAGCGTTGCCGGGGCTAACTATGGCTACACCTTC. V gene TRBV29-1 combines with J gene TRBJ1-2; D remains unclear. The CDR3 sequence is 12 residues long. The germline gives CDR1 SQVTM, CDR2 ANQGSEA. V was clipped by 4 bases and J by 0 bases, with 6 bases between them.

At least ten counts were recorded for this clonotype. CDR3 in amino acids: CASSSPQVTYEQYF. Here the CDR3 DNA reads TGTGCCAGCAGCTCCCCCCAAGTTACCTACGAGCAGTACTTC. The chain carries TRBV11-2 and TRBJ2-7; D is unresolved. The CDR3 runs 14 residues. Trimming took off 4 bases at V and 2 bases at J, with 12 bases between the two ends. CDR1 and CDR2 (germline): SGHAT, FQNNGV.

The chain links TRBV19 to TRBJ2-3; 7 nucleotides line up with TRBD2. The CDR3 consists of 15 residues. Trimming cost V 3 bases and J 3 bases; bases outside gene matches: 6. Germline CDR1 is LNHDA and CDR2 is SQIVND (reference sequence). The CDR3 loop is CASSMAGVKTDTQYF. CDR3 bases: TGTGCCAGTAGTATGGCGGGAGTTAAGACAGATACGCAGTATTTT.

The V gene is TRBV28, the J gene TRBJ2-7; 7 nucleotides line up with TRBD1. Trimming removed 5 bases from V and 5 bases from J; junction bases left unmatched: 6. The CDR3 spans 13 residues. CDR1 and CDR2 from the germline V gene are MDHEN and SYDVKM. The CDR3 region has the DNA TGTGCCAGCAGTAACAGGGGCGGAAACGAGCAGTACTTC. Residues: CASSNRGGNEQYF.

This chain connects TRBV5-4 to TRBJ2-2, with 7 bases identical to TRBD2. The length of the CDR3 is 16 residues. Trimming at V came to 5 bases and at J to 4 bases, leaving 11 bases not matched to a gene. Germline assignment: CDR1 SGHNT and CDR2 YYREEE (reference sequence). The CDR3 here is CASSGKRGLSTGELFF. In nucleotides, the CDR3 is TGTGCCAGCAGTGGGAAGCGGGGACTGAGCACCGGGGAGCTGTTTTTT.

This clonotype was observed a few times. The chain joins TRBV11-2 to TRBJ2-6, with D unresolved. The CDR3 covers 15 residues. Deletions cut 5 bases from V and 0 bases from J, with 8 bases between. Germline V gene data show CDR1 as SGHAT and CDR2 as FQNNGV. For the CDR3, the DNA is TGTGCCAGCAGCCTCACCATCTCTGGGGCCAACGTCCTGACTTTC. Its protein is CASSLTISGANVLTF. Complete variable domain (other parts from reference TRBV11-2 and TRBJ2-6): EAGVAQSPRYKIIEKRQSVAFWCNPISGHATLYWYQQILGQGPKLLIQFQNNGVVDDSQLPKDRFSAERLKGVDSTLKIQPAKLEDSAVYLCASSLTISGANVLTFGAGSRLTVL.